This T cell receptor (beta chain) is from a study of blood T cell repertoires in COVID-19. The data were produced by immunoSEQ multiplex PCR, yet TCRdb's version contains in-frame clones alone and is incomplete. The table lists over 55,000 clones, around 90% of them singletons. V was cut by 2 bases and J by 7 bases, with 21 bases left in between. The CDR3 contains 16 residues. Germline CDR1 reads SGHDT; CDR2 reads YYEEEE. The material sequenced was peripheral blood. The V and J genes are TRBV5-6 and TRBJ1-2, with unresolved D. The sequence was obtained from a man between 60 and 75 years old with acute or convalescent COVID-19. The CDR3 reads CASSFFARQLEGGYTF. Here the CDR3 DNA reads TGTGCCAGCAGCTTTTTCGCTCGGCAGCTCGAGGGTGGCTACACCTTC.